A selection of T cell receptor beta chains follows, all from one sample in a study of cytomegalovirus exposure and HLA in healthy donors. Assay used: immunoSEQ multiplex PCR; TCRdb lists only in-frame clones, some missing. The sample has 95,000 to 100,000 clones; roughly 74% are singletons. The sample comprised PBMCs. These TCRs come from a woman aged 40 to 50 in good health and CMV-seronegative. Each CDR3 is given with its conserved first and last residue. The order of the fields is clone size, J gene, D gene, V gene, CDR3 protein, CDR3 DNA. The D gene is left open where the match is weak. A clone size is listed for some rows: how often the clone was seen (once, few, many), or a class if it is expanded.

size: NA; J: TRBJ2-5; D: TRBD2; V: TRBV11-3; CDR3: CASSLGRGERETQYF; DNA: TGTGCCAGCAGCTTAGGTCGGGGGGAGCGAGAGACCCAGTACTTC
size: NA; J: TRBJ2-1; D: TRBD2; V: TRBV19; CDR3: CASSMLGFGLAGSYNEQFF; DNA: TGTGCCAGTAGTATGTTAGGATTCGGGCTAGCGGGTTCTTACAATGAGCAGTTCTTC
size: NA; J: TRBJ2-3; D: NA; V: TRBV9; CDR3: CAGSSTLRAGTDTQYF; DNA: TGTGCCGGCAGCTCCACCCTCAGGGCCGGCACAGATACGCAGTATTTT
size: few; J: TRBJ2-1; D: NA; V: TRBV10-3; CDR3: CATNTGSSYNEQFF; DNA: TGTGCCACGAACACAGGGAGCTCCTACAATGAGCAGTTCTTC
size: NA; J: TRBJ1-1; D: NA; V: TRBV27; CDR3: CASSPNQGVTEAFF; DNA: TGTGCCAGCAGCCCAAACCAAGGGGTCACTGAAGCTTTCTTT
size: few; J: TRBJ2-1; D: TRBD2; V: TRBV19; CDR3: CASSLTGGSYNEQFF; DNA: TGTGCCAGTAGCCTAACGGGGGGGTCCTACAATGAGCAGTTCTTC
size: NA; J: TRBJ2-7; D: NA; V: TRBV6-5; CDR3: CASSYSGGPGKEQYF; DNA: TGTGCCAGCAGTTACTCGGGGGGGCCAGGGAAAGAGCAGTACTTC
size: NA; J: TRBJ2-7; D: TRBD1; V: TRBV19; CDR3: CASSIVAGQGAYEQYF; DNA: TGTGCCAGTAGTATAGTGGCGGGACAGGGGGCCTACGAGCAGTACTTC
size: NA; J: TRBJ1-6; D: NA; V: TRBV7-3; CDR3: CASSLYGGQFLSPLHF; DNA: TGTGCCAGCAGCTTATACGGGGGGCAGTTTCTTTCACCCCTCCACTTT
size: NA; J: TRBJ2-1; D: NA; V: TRBV6-5; CDR3: CASSYQARDDNEQFF; DNA: TGTGCCAGCAGTTACCAGGCCAGGGATGACAATGAGCAGTTCTTC
size: NA; J: TRBJ2-2; D: NA; V: TRBV7-6; CDR3: CASSPQGFGGELFF; DNA: TGTGCCAGCAGCCCCCAGGGATTCGGCGGGGAGCTGTTTTTT
size: once; J: TRBJ1-1; D: NA; V: TRBV30; CDR3: CAWNLGLSTEAFF; DNA: TGTGCCTGGAATCTAGGCCTTAGCACTGAAGCTTTCTTT
size: NA; J: TRBJ2-7; D: TRBD2; V: TRBV11-2; CDR3: CASSLDREVREQYF; DNA: TGTGCCAGCAGCTTAGATCGGGAGGTCAGGGAGCAGTACTTC
size: NA; J: TRBJ1-2; D: TRBD1; V: TRBV4-3; CDR3: CASSSDRGGGYGYTF; DNA: TGCGCCAGCAGCTCGGACAGGGGCGGTGGCTATGGCTACACCTTC
size: NA; J: TRBJ2-5; D: NA; V: TRBV6-5; CDR3: CASSYPGQETQYF; DNA: TGTGCCAGCAGTTACCCGGGACAAGAGACCCAGTACTTC
size: NA; J: TRBJ2-1; D: TRBD2; V: TRBV30; CDR3: CAWSEGASGSKGSYNEQFF; DNA: TGTGCCTGGAGTGAGGGGGCTAGCGGGAGTAAGGGCTCCTACAATGAGCAGTTCTTC
size: few; J: TRBJ2-2; D: NA; V: TRBV18; CDR3: CASSERVTNTGELFF; DNA: TGTGCCAGCTCGGAGCGGGTGACGAACACCGGGGAGCTGTTTTTT
size: NA; J: TRBJ2-7; D: TRBD2; V: TRBV6-6; CDR3: CASSLTSAAYEQYF; DNA: TGTGCCAGCAGCCTGACTAGCGCAGCCTACGAGCAGTACTTC
size: NA; J: TRBJ2-7; D: NA; V: TRBV6-5; CDR3: CASSSDSVGYEQYF; DNA: TGTGCCAGCAGTTCCGACAGTGTGGGCTACGAGCAGTACTTC
size: NA; J: TRBJ2-5; D: TRBD2; V: TRBV4-3; CDR3: CASSQGLAGGQETQYF; DNA: TGCGCCAGCAGCCAAGGACTAGCGGGGGGGCAAGAGACCCAGTACTTC
size: NA; J: TRBJ1-3; D: NA; V: TRBV19; CDR3: CASSIYPVRRTGNAIYF; DNA: TGTGCCAGTAGTATATACCCGGTGCGAAGGACTGGAAACGCCATATATTTT
size: NA; J: TRBJ2-1; D: NA; V: TRBV5-1; CDR3: CASSLVYSGNEQFF; DNA: TGCGCCAGCAGCTTGGTGTATAGCGGCAATGAGCAGTTCTTC
size: few; J: TRBJ2-7; D: TRBD2; V: TRBV7-9; CDR3: CASSLGAGGVYEQYF; DNA: TGTGCCAGCAGCTTAGGAGCGGGAGGTGTGTACGAGCAGTACTTC
size: NA; J: TRBJ2-1; D: TRBD2; V: TRBV19; CDR3: CASSPIAGAGNEQFF; DNA: TGTGCCAGTAGTCCGATAGCGGGAGCTGGCAATGAGCAGTTCTTC
size: NA; J: TRBJ1-5; D: NA; V: TRBV28; CDR3: CASSPQVGNQPQHF; DNA: TGTGCCAGCAGTCCTCAGGTCGGCAATCAGCCCCAGCATTTT
size: NA; J: TRBJ2-7; D: NA; V: TRBV7-9; CDR3: CASTQSSYEQYF; DNA: TGTGCCAGCACACAGTCGTCCTACGAGCAGTACTTC
size: NA; J: TRBJ1-1; D: NA; V: TRBV28; CDR3: CASSTPEGNLGTEAFF; DNA: TGTGCCAGCAGTACACCGGAGGGCAACCTGGGGACTGAAGCTTTCTTT
size: once; J: TRBJ1-2; D: TRBD1; V: TRBV6-5; CDR3: CASPRGHNYGYTF; DNA: TGTGCCAGTCCCAGGGGGCACAACTATGGCTACACCTTC
size: NA; J: TRBJ1-5; D: NA; V: TRBV19; CDR3: CASSIDGGPQHQPQHF; DNA: TGTGCCAGTAGTATAGATGGAGGGCCCCAGCATCAGCCCCAGCATTTT
size: NA; J: TRBJ2-3; D: NA; V: TRBV19; CDR3: CASSILDTQYF; DNA: TGTGCCAGTAGTATCTTAGATACGCAGTATTTT
size: NA; J: TRBJ1-1; D: NA; V: TRBV7-9; CDR3: CASSIHRVGAFF; DNA: TGTGCCAGCAGCATACACAGGGTCGGAGCTTTCTTT
size: NA; J: TRBJ2-6; D: TRBD1; V: TRBV7-9; CDR3: CASTWTGGASGANVLTF; DNA: TGTGCCAGCACCTGGACAGGGGGCGCTTCTGGGGCCAACGTCCTGACTTTC
size: NA; J: TRBJ2-1; D: NA; V: TRBV4-2; CDR3: CASSQEELVPNEQFF; DNA: TGTGCCAGCAGCCAAGAGGAACTAGTACCCAATGAGCAGTTCTTC
size: few; J: TRBJ1-6; D: NA; V: TRBV5-8; CDR3: CASSSWGDNSPLHF; DNA: TGTGCCAGCAGCAGCTGGGGGGATAATTCACCCCTCCACTTT
size: NA; J: TRBJ2-5; D: NA; V: TRBV5-1; CDR3: CASSLEASLQTQYF; DNA: TGCGCCAGCAGCTTGGAGGCTAGTCTTCAGACCCAGTACTTC
size: few; J: TRBJ1-1; D: NA; V: TRBV18; CDR3: CASSPLRGVVRTEAFF; DNA: TGTGCCAGCTCACCCCTACGGGGGGTAGTACGGACTGAAGCTTTCTTT
size: few; J: TRBJ2-7; D: TRBD2; V: TRBV10-3; CDR3: CAISRGGTYEQYF; DNA: TGTGCCATCAGCCGCGGGGGTACCTACGAGCAGTACTTC
size: NA; J: TRBJ2-1; D: TRBD2; V: TRBV11-2; CDR3: CASSLPSGRVGEQFF; DNA: TGTGCCAGCAGCTTACCTAGCGGGAGGGTGGGTGAGCAGTTCTTC
size: NA; J: TRBJ1-2; D: NA; V: TRBV29-1; CDR3: CSVEGGAVNYGYTF; DNA: TGCAGCGTTGAAGGGGGCGCAGTTAACTATGGCTACACCTTC
size: NA; J: TRBJ2-1; D: TRBD2; V: TRBV7-3; CDR3: CASSYGLAGGGGNEQFF; DNA: TGTGCCAGCAGCTACGGACTAGCGGGAGGGGGGGGCAATGAGCAGTTCTTC
size: NA; J: TRBJ1-5; D: NA; V: TRBV7-2; CDR3: CASSLARDQPQHF; DNA: TGTGCCAGCAGCTTAGCGCGGGATCAGCCCCAGCATTTT
size: NA; J: TRBJ2-7; D: NA; V: TRBV7-6; CDR3: CASSLVPADRDYEQYF; DNA: TGTGCCAGCAGCTTAGTCCCCGCTGACAGAGACTACGAGCAGTACTTC
size: few; J: TRBJ2-7; D: TRBD1; V: TRBV11-2; CDR3: CASRYSRGLNEQYF; DNA: TGTGCCAGCAGGTACAGCAGGGGGCTCAACGAGCAGTACTTC
size: NA; J: TRBJ2-2; D: TRBD1; V: TRBV29-1; CDR3: CSATGGAGTGELFF; DNA: TGCAGCGCAACAGGGGGCGCGGGCACCGGGGAGCTGTTTTTT
size: NA; J: TRBJ2-7; D: TRBD2; V: TRBV18; CDR3: CASSPLGPPSGTTLYEQYF; DNA: TGTGCCAGCTCACCTCTGGGGCCACCCTCTGGGACTACCCTCTACGAGCAGTACTTC